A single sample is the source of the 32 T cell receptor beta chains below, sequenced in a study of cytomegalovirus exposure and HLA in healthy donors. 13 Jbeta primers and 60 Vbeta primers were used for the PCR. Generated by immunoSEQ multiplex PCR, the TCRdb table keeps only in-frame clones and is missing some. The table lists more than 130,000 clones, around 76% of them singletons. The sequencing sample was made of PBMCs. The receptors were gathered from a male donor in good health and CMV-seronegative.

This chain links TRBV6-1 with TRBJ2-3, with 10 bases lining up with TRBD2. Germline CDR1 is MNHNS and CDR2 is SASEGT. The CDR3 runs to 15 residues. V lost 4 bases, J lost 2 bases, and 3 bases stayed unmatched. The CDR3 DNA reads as TGTGCCAGCAGTGTACTAGCGGGATTCACAGATACGCAGTATTTT. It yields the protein CASSVLAGFTDTQYF.

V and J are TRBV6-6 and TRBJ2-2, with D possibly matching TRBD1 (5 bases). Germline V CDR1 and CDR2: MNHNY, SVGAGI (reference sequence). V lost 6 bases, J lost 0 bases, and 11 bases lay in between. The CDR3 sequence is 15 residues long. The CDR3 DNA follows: TGTGCCAGCAGCATGGACACCACGAACACCGGGGAGCTGTTTTTT. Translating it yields CASSMDTTNTGELFF.

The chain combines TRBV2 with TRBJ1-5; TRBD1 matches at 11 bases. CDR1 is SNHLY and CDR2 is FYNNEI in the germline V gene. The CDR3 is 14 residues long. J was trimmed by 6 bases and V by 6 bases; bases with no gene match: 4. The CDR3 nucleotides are TGTGCCAGCAGCGGACAGGGGGCTGCTCAGCCCCAGCATTTT. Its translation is CASSGQGAAQPQHF.

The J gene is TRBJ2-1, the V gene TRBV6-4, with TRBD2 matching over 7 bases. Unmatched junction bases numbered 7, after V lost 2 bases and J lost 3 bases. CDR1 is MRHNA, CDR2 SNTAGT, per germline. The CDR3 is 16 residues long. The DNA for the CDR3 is TGTGCCAGCAGTGACACCGGGACTACCAACTACAATGAGCAGTTCTTC. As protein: CASSDTGTTNYNEQFF.

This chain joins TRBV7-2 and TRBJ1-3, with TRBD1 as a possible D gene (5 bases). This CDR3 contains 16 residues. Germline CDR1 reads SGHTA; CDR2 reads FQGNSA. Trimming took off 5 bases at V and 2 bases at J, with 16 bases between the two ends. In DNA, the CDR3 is TGTGCCAGCAGCCAACAACAGGTTCAAACTGGAAACACCATATATTTT. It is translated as CASSQQQVQTGNTIYF.

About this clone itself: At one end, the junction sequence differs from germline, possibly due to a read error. The CDR3 region is CPSSLTSDSGGELFF. The CDR3, as DNA: TGTCCCAGCAGCTTGACTTCAGATTCGGGCGGGGAGCTGTTTTTT. This chain connects TRBV7-3 to TRBJ2-2; no clear D. This CDR3 is 15 amino acids long. CDR1 SGHTA and CDR2 FQGTGA come from the germline V gene.

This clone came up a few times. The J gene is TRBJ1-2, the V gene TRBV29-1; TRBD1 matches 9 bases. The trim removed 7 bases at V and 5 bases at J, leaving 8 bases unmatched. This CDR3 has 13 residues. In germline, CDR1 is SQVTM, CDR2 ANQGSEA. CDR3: CSGGQGGRYGYTF. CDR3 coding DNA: TGCAGCGGGGGACAGGGAGGAAGATATGGCTACACCTTC.

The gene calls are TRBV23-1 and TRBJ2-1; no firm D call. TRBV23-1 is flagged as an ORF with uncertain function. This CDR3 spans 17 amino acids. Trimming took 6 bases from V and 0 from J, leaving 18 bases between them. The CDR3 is CASRYLVIPSSYNEQFF. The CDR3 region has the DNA TGCGCCAGCAGATACCTAGTGATCCCCAGCTCCTACAATGAGCAGTTCTTC.

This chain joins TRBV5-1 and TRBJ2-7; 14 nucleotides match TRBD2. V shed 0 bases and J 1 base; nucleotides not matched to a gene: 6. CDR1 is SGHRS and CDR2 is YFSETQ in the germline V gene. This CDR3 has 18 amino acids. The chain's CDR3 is CASSLDGTSGRGSYEQYF. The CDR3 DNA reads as TGCGCCAGCAGCTTGGACGGGACTAGCGGGAGAGGTTCCTACGAGCAGTACTTC.

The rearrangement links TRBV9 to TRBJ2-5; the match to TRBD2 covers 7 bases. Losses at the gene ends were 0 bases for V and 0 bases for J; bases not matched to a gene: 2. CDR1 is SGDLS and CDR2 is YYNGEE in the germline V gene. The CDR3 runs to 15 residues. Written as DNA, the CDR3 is TGTGCCAGCAGCGTAGGAGCGGGGAACCAAGAGACCCAGTACTTC. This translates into CASSVGAGNQETQYF.

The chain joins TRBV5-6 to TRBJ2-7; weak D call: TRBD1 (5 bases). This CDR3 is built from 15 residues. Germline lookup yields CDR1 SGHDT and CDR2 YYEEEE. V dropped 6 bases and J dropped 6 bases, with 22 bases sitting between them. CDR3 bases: TGTGCCAGCACCCCTTTTAGTATAGGGGTCAGCGAGCAGTACTTC. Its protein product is CASTPFSIGVSEQYF.

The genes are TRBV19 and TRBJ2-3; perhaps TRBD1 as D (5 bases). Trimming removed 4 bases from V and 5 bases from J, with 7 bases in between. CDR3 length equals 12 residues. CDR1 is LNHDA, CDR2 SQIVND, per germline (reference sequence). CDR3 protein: CASSTREDTQYF. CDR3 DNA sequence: TGTGCCAGTAGTACCAGGGAAGATACGCAGTATTTT.

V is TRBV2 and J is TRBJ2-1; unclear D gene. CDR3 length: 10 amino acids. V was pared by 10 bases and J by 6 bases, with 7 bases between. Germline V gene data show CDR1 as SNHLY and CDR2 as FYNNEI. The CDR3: CATESNEQFF. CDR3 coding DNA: TGTGCCACCGAGTCCAATGAGCAGTTCTTC.

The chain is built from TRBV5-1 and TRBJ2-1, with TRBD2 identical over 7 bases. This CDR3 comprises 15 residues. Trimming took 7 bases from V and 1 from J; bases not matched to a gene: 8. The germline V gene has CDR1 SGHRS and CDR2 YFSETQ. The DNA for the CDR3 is TGCGCCAGCCGGGGGGATGGTACGTCCTACAATGAGCAGTTCTTC. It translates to CASRGDGTSYNEQFF.

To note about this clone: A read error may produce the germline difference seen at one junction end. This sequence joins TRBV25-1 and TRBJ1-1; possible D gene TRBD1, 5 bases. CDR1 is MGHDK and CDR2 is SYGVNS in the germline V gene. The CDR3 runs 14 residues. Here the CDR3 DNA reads TGTGCCAGCAGTGCAGCCCTTAGTGGGACTGAAGCTTTCTTC. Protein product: CASSAALSGTEAFF.

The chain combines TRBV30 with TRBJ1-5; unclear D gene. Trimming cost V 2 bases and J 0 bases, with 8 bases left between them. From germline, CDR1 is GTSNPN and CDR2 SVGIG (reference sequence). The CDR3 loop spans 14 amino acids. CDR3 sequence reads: CAWSLGGSNQPQHF. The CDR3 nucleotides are TGTGCCTGGAGTTTAGGCGGTAGCAATCAGCCCCAGCATTTT.

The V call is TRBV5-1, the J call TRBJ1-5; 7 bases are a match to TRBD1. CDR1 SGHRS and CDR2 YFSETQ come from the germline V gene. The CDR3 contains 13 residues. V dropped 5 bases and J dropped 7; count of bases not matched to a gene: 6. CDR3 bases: TGCGCCAGCAGTCGTAACAGGGGACAGCCCCAGCATTTT. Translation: CASSRNRGQPQHF.

CDR3 in DNA: TGTGCCACCAGCATAAAGAATGAGGCTAATGAAAAACTGTTTTTT. Translated, it gives CATSIKNEANEKLFF. The chain joins TRBV15 to TRBJ1-4, with D uncertain. Germline V gene lookup returns CDR1 LNHNV and CDR2 YYDKDF (reference sequence). The V end lost 4 bases, the J end lost 3 bases, and 12 bases lay between the germline ends. The CDR3 runs to 15 residues.

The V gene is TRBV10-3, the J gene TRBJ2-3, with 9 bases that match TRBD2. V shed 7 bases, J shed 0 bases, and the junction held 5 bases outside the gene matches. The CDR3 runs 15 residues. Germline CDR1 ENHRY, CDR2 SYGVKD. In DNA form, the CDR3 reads TGTGCCATCACTACCACTAGCGGGAGCACAGATACGCAGTATTTT. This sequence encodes CAITTTSGSTDTQYF.

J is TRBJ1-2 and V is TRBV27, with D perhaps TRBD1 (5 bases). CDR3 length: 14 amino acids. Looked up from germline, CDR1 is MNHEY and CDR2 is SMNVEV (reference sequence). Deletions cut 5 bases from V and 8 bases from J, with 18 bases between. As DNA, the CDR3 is TGTGCCAGCAGTCTCTACGCAGGGCTCGGGGGCTACACCTTC. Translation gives CASSLYAGLGGYTF.

The CDR3 nucleotides read TGTGCCAGCAGCCCAGGGGATGGAAACACCATATATTTT. The encoded protein is CASSPGDGNTIYF. V is TRBV25-1 and J is TRBJ1-3; D is perhaps TRBD1 (6 bases). Germline V gene lookup returns CDR1 MGHDK and CDR2 SYGVNS. V lost 6 bases and J lost 3, with 9 bases in between. This CDR3 has 13 amino acids.

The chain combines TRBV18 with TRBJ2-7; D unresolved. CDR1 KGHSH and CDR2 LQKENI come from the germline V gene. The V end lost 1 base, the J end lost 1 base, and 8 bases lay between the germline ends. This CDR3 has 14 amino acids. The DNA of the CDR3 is TGTGCCAGCTCACCACGGCAGATTTCCTACGAGCAGTACTTC. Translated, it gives CASSPRQISYEQYF. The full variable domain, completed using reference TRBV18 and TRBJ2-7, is NAGVMQNPRHLVRRRGQEARLRCSPMKGHSHVYWYRQLPEEGLKFMVYLQKENIIDESGMPKERFSAEFPKEGPSILRIQQVVRGDSAAYFCASSPRQISYEQYFGPGTRLTVT.

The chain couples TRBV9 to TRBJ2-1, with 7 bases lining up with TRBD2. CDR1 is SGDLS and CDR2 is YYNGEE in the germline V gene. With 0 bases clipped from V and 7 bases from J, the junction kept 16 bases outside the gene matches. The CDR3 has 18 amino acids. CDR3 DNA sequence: TGTGCCAGCAGCGTAGTGGGGCTAGCGGCAACCCTAGGGAATGAGCAGTTCTTC. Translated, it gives CASSVVGLAATLGNEQFF.

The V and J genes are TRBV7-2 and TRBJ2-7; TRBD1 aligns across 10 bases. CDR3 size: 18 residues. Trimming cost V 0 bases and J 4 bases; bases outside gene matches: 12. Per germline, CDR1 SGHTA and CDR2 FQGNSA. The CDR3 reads CASSLASGTGVVPYEQYF. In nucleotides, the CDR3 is TGTGCCAGCAGCTTAGCCTCCGGGACAGGGGTCGTCCCGTACGAGCAGTACTTC.

The CDR3 nucleotides are TGTGCCAGCAGCTTAATTGGTGGCGGGCCTCCGGACACTGAAGCTTTCTTT. Encoded protein: CASSLIGGGPPDTEAFF. J is TRBJ1-1 and V is TRBV7-3; D remains unclear. This CDR3 is built from 17 residues. V lost 1 base, J lost 3 bases, and 18 bases lay in between. Looked up from germline, CDR1 is SGHTA and CDR2 is FQGTGA.

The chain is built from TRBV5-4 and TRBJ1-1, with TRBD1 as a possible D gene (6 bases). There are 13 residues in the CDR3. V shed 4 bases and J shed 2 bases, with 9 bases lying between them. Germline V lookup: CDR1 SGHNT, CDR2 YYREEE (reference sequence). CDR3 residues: CASSSRGNTEAFF. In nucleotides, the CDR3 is TGTGCCAGCAGCAGCAGGGGTAACACTGAAGCTTTCTTT.

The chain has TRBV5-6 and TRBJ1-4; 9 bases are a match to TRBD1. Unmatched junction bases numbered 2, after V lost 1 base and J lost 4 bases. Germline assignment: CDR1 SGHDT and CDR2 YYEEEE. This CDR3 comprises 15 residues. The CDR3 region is CASSLWDRVNEKLFF. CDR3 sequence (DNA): TGTGCCAGCAGCTTGTGGGACAGGGTTAATGAAAAACTGTTTTTT.

The chain's CDR3 is CASSRDSGETQYF. CDR3 bases: TGTGCCAGCAGTAGGGACTCGGGAGAGACCCAGTACTTC. The chain has TRBV6-5 and TRBJ2-5, with a possible D match to TRBD2 (6 bases). CDR3 length: 13 residues. CDR1 is MNHEY and CDR2 is SVGAGI in the germline V gene. Deletions cut 5 bases from V and 4 bases from J, with 11 bases between.

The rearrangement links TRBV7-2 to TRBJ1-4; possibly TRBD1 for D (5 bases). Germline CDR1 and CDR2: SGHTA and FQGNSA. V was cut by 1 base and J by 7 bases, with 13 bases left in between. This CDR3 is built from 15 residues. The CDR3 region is CASSLDRAGGEKLFF. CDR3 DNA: TGTGCCAGCAGCTTAGATAGGGCCGGGGGTGAAAAACTGTTTTTT.

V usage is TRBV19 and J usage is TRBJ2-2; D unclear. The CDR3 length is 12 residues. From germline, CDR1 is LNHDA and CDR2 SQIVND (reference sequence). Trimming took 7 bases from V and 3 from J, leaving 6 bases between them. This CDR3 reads CASKRDTGELFF. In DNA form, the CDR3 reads TGTGCCAGTAAACGAGACACCGGGGAGCTGTTTTTT.

Here the CDR3 DNA reads TGTGCCAGCAGCCCACGGGGACAGACCTACGAGCAGTACTTC. Translating it yields CASSPRGQTYEQYF. This rearrangement joins TRBV7-3 to TRBJ2-7; 7 bases fit TRBD1. Germline CDR1 reads SGHTA; CDR2 reads FQGTGA. This CDR3 is 14 amino acids long. V shed 5 bases and J 2 bases; nucleotides not matched to a gene: 6.

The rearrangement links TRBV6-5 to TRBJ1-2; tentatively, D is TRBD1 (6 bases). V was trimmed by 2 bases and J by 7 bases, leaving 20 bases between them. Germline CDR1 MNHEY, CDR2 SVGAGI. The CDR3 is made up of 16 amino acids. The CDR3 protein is CASSYPGHEGSCGYTF. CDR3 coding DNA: TGTGCCAGCAGTTACCCGGGACACGAAGGGAGCTGTGGCTACACCTTC.